These 23 T cell receptor beta chains were sequenced from one sample in a study of T cells in Graves' hyperthyroidism and ophthalmopathy. The CDR3 regions of TCR beta were amplified from RNA transcripts. The HTBI primer set drove a first-round RT-PCR of the TCR CDR3. TCRdb itself ran the multiplex PCR reads through MiXCR, one entry per CDR3 protein. This sample has roughly 400,000 distinct CDR3 sequences; roughly an eighth occur once, and the top ten carry over 25%. Sequencing input: blood. The receptors stem from a man between 50 and 59 years old with Graves' ophthalmopathy.

The chain carries TRBV27 and TRBJ2-3, with D perhaps matching TRBD1 (6 bases). With 6 bases removed from V and 2 bases from J, the gap between germline ends came to 12 bases. Germline V lookup: CDR1 MNHEY, CDR2 SMNVEV (reference sequence). The CDR3 runs 14 residues. Here the CDR3 DNA reads TGTGCCAGCAGGGGAACAGGGTACACAGATACGCAGTATTTT. This gives the protein CASRGTGYTDTQYF.

This clonotype was detected ten times or more. The chain combines TRBV7-2 with TRBJ2-3, with D perhaps matching TRBD2 (6 bases). V was trimmed by 1 base and J by 2 bases, leaving 16 bases between them. The CDR3 totals 17 residues. Germline values: CDR1 SGHTA, CDR2 FQGNSA. CDR3 loop: CASSLGGLAMITDTQYF. CDR3 nucleotide sequence: TGTGCCAGCAGCTTAGGCGGGCTAGCGATGATCACAGATACGCAGTATTTT.

This clonotype was counted many times. The rearrangement uses TRBV20-1 and TRBJ1-5; no firm D call. This CDR3 region has 14 residues. V shed 2 bases and J shed 1 base, with 9 bases lying between them. CDR1 DFQATT and CDR2 SNEGSKA come from the germline V gene (reference sequence). The chain's CDR3 is CSARLDNSNQPQHF. CDR3 DNA sequence: TGCAGTGCTAGATTGGATAACAGCAATCAGCCCCAGCATTTT.

This clonotype has just a few counts. The gene calls are TRBV6-1 and TRBJ1-5; the match to TRBD1 covers 12 bases. The CDR3 runs to 15 residues. Germline CDR1 is MNHNS and CDR2 is SASEGT. Trimming took 6 bases from V and 6 from J; bases not matched to a gene: 6. The CDR3 nucleotides are TGTGCCAGCAGAAAGGGACAGGGGGCAGGTCAGCCCCAGCATTTT. Translating it yields CASRKGQGAGQPQHF.

This clonotype was seen at least ten times. J is TRBJ1-5 and V is TRBV28; 7 bases line up with TRBD1. The CDR3 has 14 amino acids. Germline CDR1 is MDHEN and CDR2 is SYDVKM. V shed 4 bases and J 2 bases; nucleotides not matched to a gene: 2. CDR3 in amino acids: CASSWQGGNQPQHF. Written as DNA, the CDR3 is TGTGCCAGCAGTTGGCAGGGGGGCAATCAGCCCCAGCATTTT. The full variable domain, in which reference TRBV28 and TRBJ1-5 provide the parts outside the CDR3, is DVKVTQSSRYLVKRTGEKVFLECVQDMDHENMFWYRQDPGLGLRLIYFSYDVKMKEKGDIPEGYSVSREKKERFSLILESASTNQTSMYLCASSWQGGNQPQHFGDGTRLSIL.

V usage is TRBV20-1 and J usage is TRBJ1-1; D is unclear. The germline gives CDR1 DFQATT, CDR2 SNEGSKA (reference sequence). This CDR3 contains 13 residues. Deletions cut 2 bases from V and 3 bases from J, with 10 bases between. The CDR3 reads CSARRQPDTEAFF. For the CDR3, the DNA is TGCAGTGCTAGACGCCAGCCGGACACTGAAGCTTTCTTT.

About this clonotype itself: A much larger clone differs by one base, so this may be a read error. The chain carries TRBV27 and TRBJ1-2; the D gene is possibly TRBD1 (5 bases). This CDR3 is built from 16 residues. CDR1 MNHEY and CDR2 SMNVEV come from the germline V gene (reference sequence). Trimming left V 6 bases short and J 2 bases short, with 19 bases between. CDR3 protein: CASSSNRSGKNYGYTF. CDR3 sequence (DNA): TGTGCCAGCAGCTCAAACAGGTCGGGGAAGAACTATGGCTACACCTTC.

The chain combines TRBV5-4 with TRBJ2-7; TRBD2 agrees at 10 bases. V shed 4 bases, J shed 3 bases, and the junction held 7 bases outside the gene matches. The CDR3 totals 15 residues. Germline values: CDR1 SGHNT, CDR2 YYREEE (reference sequence). CDR3 amino acids: CASSTSSGSIYEQYF. The CDR3 DNA is TGTGCCAGCAGCACCTCTAGCGGGAGTATCTACGAGCAGTACTTC.

This clonotype was counted at least ten times. This chain connects TRBV3-1 to TRBJ2-2; no reliable D call. Trimming cost V 1 base and J 4 bases, with 13 bases left between them. Germline V gene sequence: CDR1 LGHDT, CDR2 YNNKEL (reference sequence). The length of the CDR3 is 16 residues. The CDR3 loop is CASSQASAVGTGELFF. DNA of the CDR3: TGTGCCAGCAGCCAAGCTTCGGCAGTTGGCACCGGGGAGCTGTTTTTT. Variable domain in full (rest from reference TRBV3-1 and TRBJ2-2): DTAVSQTPKYLVTQMGNDKSIKCEQNLGHDTMYWYKQDSKKFLKIMFSYNNKELIINETVPNRFSPKSPDKAHLNLHINSLELGDSAVYFCASSQASAVGTGELFFGEGSRLTVL.

V usage is TRBV7-9 and J usage is TRBJ2-1; 12 bases match TRBD2. CDR1 and CDR2 (germline): SEHNR, FQNEAQ (reference sequence). The CDR3 length is 14 residues. The trim removed 5 bases at V and 8 bases at J, leaving 4 bases unmatched. The chain's CDR3 is CASSPSGRAYEQFF. CDR3 sequence (DNA): TGTGCCAGCAGCCCTAGCGGGAGGGCCTATGAGCAGTTCTTC.

This clonotype was picked up a small number of times. This chain uses TRBV5-4 with TRBJ2-7; a weak D match, TRBD1 (6 bases). V dropped 0 bases and J dropped 4 bases, with 17 bases sitting between them. The CDR3 is 16 residues long. Germline-derived CDR1 and CDR2 are SGHNT and YYREEE (reference sequence). The CDR3 DNA sequence: TGTGCCAGCAGCTTGGGTCTAACGGCAGGGGTTTACGAGCAGTACTTC. This gives the protein CASSLGLTAGVYEQYF.

The gene calls are TRBV7-9 and TRBJ2-1; 7 nucleotides match TRBD2. Looked up from germline, CDR1 is SEHNR and CDR2 is FQNEAQ (reference sequence). The CDR3 contains 18 residues. Trimming removed 5 bases from V and 5 bases from J; junction bases left unmatched: 18. CDR3 loop: CASSPQSPGLERNNEQFF. CDR3 bases: TGTGCCAGCAGCCCCCAATCCCCCGGACTAGAAAGAAACAATGAGCAGTTCTTC.

This chain connects TRBV9 to TRBJ1-5, with TRBD1 as a possible D gene (5 bases). The CDR3 totals 14 residues. CDR1 is SGDLS and CDR2 is YYNGEE in the germline V gene. With 1 base removed from V and 5 bases from J, the gap between germline ends came to 10 bases. CDR3: CASSVSGDDQPQHF. In DNA, the CDR3 is TGTGCCAGCAGCGTATCGGGGGATGATCAGCCCCAGCATTTT. Variable domain in full (rest from reference TRBV9 and TRBJ1-5): DSGVTQTPKHLITATGQRVTLRCSPRSGDLSVYWYQQSLDQGLQFLIQYYNGEERAKGNILERFSAQQFPDLHSELNLSSLELGDSALYFCASSVSGDDQPQHFGDGTRLSIL.

Ten or more counts support this clonotype. V and J are TRBV5-1 and TRBJ1-2; perhaps TRBD1 as D (6 bases). The CDR3 loop spans 13 amino acids. Trimming stripped 4 bases from V and 7 bases from J, with 14 bases between. CDR1 and CDR2 (germline): SGHRS, YFSETQ. DNA of the CDR3: TGCGCCAGCAGCCTCGGGGGGCGCGGTGGCTACACCTTC. Its protein is CASSLGGRGGYTF.

V and J are TRBV20-1 and TRBJ1-3; a weak D match, TRBD1 (5 bases). With 5 bases removed from V and 4 bases from J, the gap between germline ends came to 18 bases. The V gene's germline CDR1 is DFQATT and CDR2 SNEGSKA (reference sequence). CDR3 length: 15 residues. The CDR3 DNA reads TGCAGTGCTTACGACAGAGCCCGGACCGGAAACACCATATATTTT. This codes for CSAYDRARTGNTIYF.

This chain uses TRBV20-1 with TRBJ2-1; 16 bases line up with TRBD2. Germline CDR1 and CDR2: DFQATT and SNEGSKA (reference sequence). This CDR3 is 18 amino acids long. Germline trimming cut 2 bases from V and 8 bases from J; bases unmatched to any gene: 12. The CDR3 loop reads CSARPGEGTSGRADEQFF. CDR3 coding DNA: TGCAGTGCTAGACCGGGGGAAGGGACTAGCGGGAGGGCGGATGAGCAGTTCTTC.

This clonotype was picked up a small number of times. V and J are TRBV20-1 and TRBJ2-5; D may be TRBD1 (5 bases). Germline loops: CDR1 DFQATT, CDR2 SNEGSKA (reference sequence). Trimming took 0 bases from V and 0 from J, leaving 11 bases between them. The CDR3 length is 15 residues. The CDR3 DNA follows: TGCAGTGCTAGAGATCTAAGGACACACCAAGAGACCCAGTACTTC. This codes for CSARDLRTHQETQYF.

CDR3 amino acids: CASSLSPRGLRAGELFF. CDR3 DNA sequence: TGTGCCAGCAGCTTAAGTCCTCGGGGCTTGCGGGCCGGGGAGCTGTTTTTT. This rearrangement joins TRBV11-2 to TRBJ2-2; D is perhaps TRBD1 or TRBD2 (5 bases each). Germline CDR1 reads SGHAT; CDR2 reads FQNNGV. V lost 2 bases and J 6 bases, leaving 19 bases between the germline ends. The CDR3 is made up of 17 amino acids.

This clonotype was seen many times. The chain combines TRBV20-1 with TRBJ2-3; possible D gene TRBD1, 5 bases. There are 16 residues in the CDR3. Germline-derived CDR1 and CDR2 are DFQATT and SNEGSKA (reference sequence). V lost 5 bases and J 2 bases, leaving 20 bases between the germline ends. CDR3 sequence: CSALRGSPFVTDTQYF. CDR3 in DNA: TGCAGTGCTTTAAGGGGCTCTCCATTCGTCACAGATACGCAGTATTTT.

This clonotype has at least ten counts. V and J are TRBV20-1 and TRBJ1-2; D call uncertain. The ends were cut back, 0 bases at V and 2 bases at J, with 10 bases in the middle. This CDR3 has 14 amino acids. Looked up from germline, CDR1 is DFQATT and CDR2 is SNEGSKA (reference sequence). CDR3 bases: TGCAGTGCTAGAGATGGAGCGGTCAACTATGGCTACACCTTC. It is translated as CSARDGAVNYGYTF.

The chain has TRBV4-2 and TRBJ2-3; no firm D call. Trimming stripped 0 bases from V and 0 bases from J, with 13 bases between. CDR1 LGHNA and CDR2 YNFKEQ come from the germline V gene. The CDR3 contains 17 residues. The chain's CDR3 is CASSQDYEASSTDTQYF. Here the CDR3 DNA reads TGTGCCAGCAGCCAAGATTACGAGGCCAGTAGCACAGATACGCAGTATTTT.

This clonotype appeared once. A junction boundary mismatches the germline segment, possibly from a read error. This chain links TRBV7-2 with TRBJ2-4; 8 bases line up with TRBD1. Germline loops: CDR1 SGHTA, CDR2 FQGNSA. The CDR3 has 13 amino acids. CDR3 nucleotides: TGTCCCAGCAGCCCGGACAGGGAAGACATTCAGTACTTC. Encoded protein: CPSSPDREDIQYF.

This clonotype occurred many times. The genes are TRBV6-1 and TRBJ2-1; D perhaps matches TRBD1 (6 bases). Trimming took off 5 bases at V and 4 bases at J, with 12 bases between the two ends. There are 14 residues in the CDR3. Germline loops: CDR1 MNHNS, CDR2 SASEGT. Here the CDR3 DNA reads TGTGCCAGCAGTACTTCAACAGGGTACAATGAGCAGTTCTTC. Translation: CASSTSTGYNEQFF.